One sample yielded the 23 T cell receptor beta chains listed below, sequenced in a study of blood T cell repertoires in COVID-19. Produced via immunoSEQ multiplex PCR; TCRdb's table is partial and in-frame only. The sample holds around 250,000 clones, about 84% seen once. The source material was peripheral blood. The receptors here all came from a woman of 80 years or more with COVID-19, enrolled during active disease.

Concerning this clone itself: At the DNA level, this CDR3 is encoded by other sequences in the same sample as well. This chain joins TRBV6-5 and TRBJ1-2, with TRBD1 matching over 7 bases. The V and J ends lost 6 bases and 1 base, in that order; junction bases with no gene match: 8. Germline lookup yields CDR1 MNHEY and CDR2 SVGAGI. CDR3 length: 15 residues. Written as DNA, the CDR3 is TGTGCCAGCAGCCGAACAGGGGCTAATAACTATGGCTACACCTTC. Its translation is CASSRTGANNYGYTF.

The V gene is TRBV28, the J gene TRBJ2-2; 7 nucleotides align to TRBD1. The germline gives CDR1 MDHEN, CDR2 SYDVKM. The CDR3 has 14 residues. V lost 11 bases, J lost 4 bases, and 10 bases stayed unmatched. This chain's CDR3 is CAVQGTDLTGELFF. In DNA form, the CDR3 reads TGTGCCGTCCAAGGGACAGACCTCACCGGGGAGCTGTTTTTT.

The V and J genes are TRBV7-8 and TRBJ1-4; D perhaps matches TRBD1 (6 bases). The CDR3 runs to 14 residues. V was cut by 5 bases and J by 8 bases, with 15 bases left in between. The germline gives CDR1 SGHVS, CDR2 FQNEAQ. The DNA for the CDR3 is TGTGCCAGCAGCGCGGCAGGGGTCGGCGAAAAACTGTTTTTT. Translating gives CASSAAGVGEKLFF.

The chain couples TRBV7-9 to TRBJ1-2, with D possibly matching TRBD1 (6 bases). The CDR3 runs to 17 residues. Trimming left V 5 bases short and J 1 base short, with 20 bases between. Looked up from germline, CDR1 is SEHNR and CDR2 is FQNEAQ (reference sequence). The CDR3 sequence: CASSPPGQYNFNYGYTF. CDR3 nucleotide sequence: TGTGCCAGCAGCCCCCCCGGACAGTATAATTTTAACTATGGCTACACCTTC.

The rearrangement links TRBV5-1 to TRBJ1-2, with D perhaps TRBD1 (5 bases). Germline assignment: CDR1 SGHRS and CDR2 YFSETQ. With 2 bases removed from V and 3 bases from J, the gap between germline ends came to 8 bases. The CDR3 loop spans 13 amino acids. CDR3 amino acids: CASSLQVDYGYTF. The CDR3 bases are TGCGCCAGCAGCTTACAGGTTGACTATGGCTACACCTTC.

CDR3 loop: CASSFGGVSNQPQHF. DNA for the CDR3: TGTGCCAGCAGCTTTGGGGGGGTTAGCAATCAGCCCCAGCATTTT. V is TRBV5-6 and J is TRBJ1-5; D is possibly TRBD1 (5 bases). CDR1 SGHDT and CDR2 YYEEEE come from the germline V gene. The CDR3 loop spans 15 amino acids. Trimming cost V 2 bases and J 0 bases, with 9 bases left between them.

The chain links TRBV19 to TRBJ2-7, with D maybe TRBD1 (6 bases). CDR3 length: 13 residues. CDR1 and CDR2 from the germline V gene are LNHDA and SQIVND (reference sequence). The V end was cut by 4 bases, the J end by 4 bases, with 11 bases between. The CDR3 nucleotides read TGTGCCAGTAGTAAGGCCAGGGGATACGAGCAGTACTTC. This codes for CASSKARGYEQYF.

The rearrangement uses TRBV19 and TRBJ1-5, with D possibly matching TRBD1 (5 bases). Germline V gene data show CDR1 as LNHDA and CDR2 as SQIVND (reference sequence). This CDR3 region has 16 residues. Trimming removed 7 bases at V and 4 bases at J, with 20 bases between. The CDR3 loop reads CASTSRGGQLNQPQHF. CDR3 in DNA: TGTGCCAGTACCTCAAGGGGAGGGCAGCTAAATCAGCCCCAGCATTTT. The full variable domain, with the rest looked up from reference TRBV19 and TRBJ1-5, is DGGITQSPKYLFRKEGQNVTLSCEQNLNHDAMYWYRQDPGQGLRLIYYSQIVNDFQKGDIAEGYSVSREKKESFPLTVTSAQKNPTAFYLCASTSRGGQLNQPQHFGDGTRLSIL.

J is TRBJ1-1 and V is TRBV4-2; TRBD1 is a possible D gene (6 bases). Deletions cut 1 base from V and 5 bases from J, with 14 bases between. There are 15 residues in the CDR3. Per the germline V gene, CDR1 is LGHNA and CDR2 is YNFKEQ. CDR3 in DNA: TGTGCCAGCAGCCAAGGCTCGGGGGGGCCGACTGAAGCTTTCTTT. It yields the protein CASSQGSGGPTEAFF.

V usage is TRBV25-1 and J usage is TRBJ1-1; 10 bases align to TRBD1. The CDR3 covers 15 residues. Germline values: CDR1 MGHDK, CDR2 SYGVNS. V lost 6 bases, J lost 0 bases, and 4 bases stayed unmatched. The CDR3 sequence is CASRGTGAMNTEAFF. The CDR3 DNA reads as TGTGCCAGCAGAGGGACAGGGGCCATGAACACTGAAGCTTTCTTT.

This sequence joins TRBV18 and TRBJ1-5; possible D gene TRBD1, 6 bases. CDR3 length: 14 amino acids. CDR1 and CDR2 from the germline V gene are KGHSH and LQKENI. V was shortened by 0 bases and J by 9 bases, with 12 bases between the two germline ends. The CDR3: CASSPPTGLRPQHF. CDR3 in DNA: TGTGCCAGCTCACCACCGACAGGCTTGAGGCCCCAGCATTTT.

This chain joins TRBV5-1 and TRBJ2-3; a weak D match, TRBD1 (5 bases). With 4 bases removed from V and 0 bases from J, the gap between germline ends came to 12 bases. Germline CDR1 is SGHRS and CDR2 is YFSETQ. This CDR3 comprises 15 residues. CDR3 region: CASSPRQPSTDTQYF. DNA of the CDR3: TGCGCCAGCAGCCCACGACAGCCTAGCACAGATACGCAGTATTTT.

The rearrangement uses TRBV15 and TRBJ1-6; tentatively, D is TRBD1 (5 bases). Germline-derived CDR1 and CDR2 are LNHNV and YYDKDF (reference sequence). V was cut by 5 bases and J by 10 bases, with 18 bases left in between. The length of the CDR3 is 15 residues. CDR3 sequence: CATSPWGDGESPLHF. CDR3 bases: TGTGCCACCAGCCCCTGGGGGGACGGCGAATCACCCCTCCACTTT.

The chain couples TRBV7-9 to TRBJ1-5; 8 bases agree with TRBD1. The CDR3 runs to 16 residues. With V trimmed by 0 bases and J by 6 bases, 7 bases remained unmatched. CDR1 SEHNR and CDR2 FQNEAQ come from the germline V gene (reference sequence). CDR3 region: CASSLAGTGQSQPQHF. The CDR3 coding sequence is TGTGCCAGCAGCTTAGCCGGGACAGGTCAATCTCAGCCCCAGCATTTT.

The V and J genes are TRBV7-9 and TRBJ2-7; D may be TRBD2 (5 bases). V was cut by 3 bases and J by 5 bases, with 17 bases left in between. CDR3 length: 15 amino acids. Germline lookup yields CDR1 SEHNR and CDR2 FQNEAQ (reference sequence). In nucleotides, the CDR3 is TGTGCCAGCAGCTTCGTGTCGGGGAAGGTAGACGAGCAGTACTTC. It encodes CASSFVSGKVDEQYF.

The chain joins TRBV11-2 to TRBJ1-6; perhaps TRBD1 as D (6 bases). The V gene's germline CDR1 is SGHAT and CDR2 FQNNGV. V lost 0 bases and J lost 10, with 7 bases in between. There are 13 residues in the CDR3. Here the CDR3 reads CASSLEQGSPLHF. The CDR3 nucleotides are TGTGCCAGCAGCTTAGAACAGGGATCACCCCTCCACTTT.

The chain carries TRBV18 and TRBJ2-4; TRBD1 might be the D (6 bases). CDR1 KGHSH and CDR2 LQKENI come from the germline V gene. The CDR3 has 15 amino acids. V was pared by 4 bases and J by 2 bases, with 12 bases between. As DNA, the CDR3 is TGTGCCAGCTCACACTCAGGGGTGACCAAAAACATTCAGTACTTC. Its translation: CASSHSGVTKNIQYF. Full variable domain (rest looked up from reference TRBV18 and TRBJ2-4): NAGVMQNPRHLVRRRGQEARLRCSPMKGHSHVYWYRQLPEEGLKFMVYLQKENIIDESGMPKERFSAEFPKEGPSILRIQQVVRGDSAAYFCASSHSGVTKNIQYFGAGTRLSVL.

The chain is built from TRBV28 and TRBJ2-7; 10 nucleotides agree with TRBD1. The CDR3 runs to 13 residues. Germline V lookup: CDR1 MDHEN, CDR2 SYDVKM. Unmatched junction bases numbered 5, after V lost 6 bases and J lost 6 bases. The CDR3 coding sequence is TGTGCCAGCAGGTCAGGACAGGGGGGCGAGCAGTACTTC. As protein: CASRSGQGGEQYF.

The gene calls are TRBV7-2 and TRBJ2-3; D is unclear. V dropped 3 bases and J dropped 0 bases, with 7 bases sitting between them. The CDR3 loop spans 14 amino acids. In germline, CDR1 is SGHTA, CDR2 FQGNSA. CDR3 loop: CASSFTKSTDTQYF. The CDR3 nucleotides are TGTGCCAGCAGCTTCACTAAAAGCACAGATACGCAGTATTTT.

As regards this clone: At one end, the junction sequence differs from germline, possibly due to a read error. The chain combines TRBV2 with TRBJ2-1; 8 bases match TRBD2. CDR1 SNHLY and CDR2 FYNNEI come from the germline V gene. The CDR3 has 11 residues. As DNA, the CDR3 is TGTGCCAGCAGACCTCTTGCGGGGGGTCTCTTC. This sequence encodes CASRPLAGGLF.

V gene TRBV5-1 combines with J gene TRBJ1-2, with 7 bases lining up with TRBD1. Germline V CDR1 and CDR2: SGHRS, YFSETQ. The CDR3 covers 14 residues. V dropped 0 bases and J dropped 4; count of bases not matched to a gene: 3. The CDR3 DNA is TGCGCCAGCAGCTTGGACCCAGGGGGCTATGGCTACACCTTC. The encoded protein is CASSLDPGGYGYTF.

V is TRBV2 and J is TRBJ1-5; D gene ambiguous. CDR3 size: 13 residues. CDR1 is SNHLY and CDR2 is FYNNEI in the germline V gene. V was pared by 8 bases and J by 3 bases, with 11 bases between. This chain's CDR3 is CASQPEFNQPQHF. CDR3 DNA sequence: TGTGCCAGCCAGCCGGAGTTCAATCAGCCCCAGCATTTT.

This clone was observed once. The chain is built from TRBV27 and TRBJ1-2; 9 nucleotides agree with TRBD1. The CDR3 covers 15 residues. V lost 4 bases and J lost 6; bases outside the gene matches: 9. CDR1 MNHEY and CDR2 SMNVEV come from the germline V gene (reference sequence). DNA for the CDR3: TGTGCCAGCAGTTCCCGGGACAGGGTTAAGGATGGCTACACCTTC. Residues: CASSSRDRVKDGYTF.